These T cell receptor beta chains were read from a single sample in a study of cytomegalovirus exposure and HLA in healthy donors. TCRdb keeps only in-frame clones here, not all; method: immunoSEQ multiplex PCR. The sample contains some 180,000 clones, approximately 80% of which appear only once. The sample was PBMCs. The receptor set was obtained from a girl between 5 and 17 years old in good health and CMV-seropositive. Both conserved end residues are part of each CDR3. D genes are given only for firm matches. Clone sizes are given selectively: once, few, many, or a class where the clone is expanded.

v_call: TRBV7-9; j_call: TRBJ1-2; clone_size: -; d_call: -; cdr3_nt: TGTGCCAGCAGCTTGGAGAGGAACGATGGCTACACCTTC; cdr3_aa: CASSLERNDGYTF
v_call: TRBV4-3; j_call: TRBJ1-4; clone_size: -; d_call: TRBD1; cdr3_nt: TGCGCCAGCAGCCAGATCCAGGGGGTGGGTGAAAAACTGTTTTTT; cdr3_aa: CASSQIQGVGEKLFF
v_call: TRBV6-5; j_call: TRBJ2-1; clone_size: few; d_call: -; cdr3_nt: TGTGCCAGCAGGGTGACAGATTTAGGGCGGGAGCAGTTCTTC; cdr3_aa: CASRVTDLGREQFF
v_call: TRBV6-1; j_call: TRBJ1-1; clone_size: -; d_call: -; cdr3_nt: TGTGCCAGCAGTTTAACAGGCCTAGATGAAGCTTTCTTT; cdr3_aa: CASSLTGLDEAFF
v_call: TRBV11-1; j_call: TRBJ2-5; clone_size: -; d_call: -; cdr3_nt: TGTGCCAGCAGCTTAGGAATAGGAGGAAGTCAAGAGACCCAGTACTTC; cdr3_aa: CASSLGIGGSQETQYF
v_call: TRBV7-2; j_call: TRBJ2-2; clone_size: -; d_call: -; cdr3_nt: TGTGCCAGCAGCTTAGGGGAGGTCGGGGAGCTGTTTTTT; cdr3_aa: CASSLGEVGELFF
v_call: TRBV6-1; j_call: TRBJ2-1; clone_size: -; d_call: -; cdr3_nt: TGTGCCAGCATCCCGGGACTCGCTAATGAGCAGTTCTTC; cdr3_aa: CASIPGLANEQFF
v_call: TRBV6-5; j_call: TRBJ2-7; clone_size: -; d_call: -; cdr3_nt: TGTGCCAGCAGTTACTCGGGCAGGGAATATTTCTACGAGCAGTACTTC; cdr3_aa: CASSYSGREYFYEQYF
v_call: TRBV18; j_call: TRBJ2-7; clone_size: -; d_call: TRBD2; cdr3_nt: TGTGCCAGCTCAACTAGCGGCTCCTACGAGCAGTACTTC; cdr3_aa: CASSTSGSYEQYF
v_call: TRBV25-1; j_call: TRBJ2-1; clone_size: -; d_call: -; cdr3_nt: TGTGCCAGCAGTGGACTAGTTCCGGGTGAGCAGTTCTTC; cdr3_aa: CASSGLVPGEQFF
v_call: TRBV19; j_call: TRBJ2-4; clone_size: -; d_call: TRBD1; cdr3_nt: TGTGCCAGTAGTAAAGGGACAGGGGTCGGCAAAAACATTCAGTACTTC; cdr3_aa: CASSKGTGVGKNIQYF
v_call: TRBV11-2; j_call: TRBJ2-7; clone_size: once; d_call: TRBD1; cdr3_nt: TGTGCCAGCAGCCCGGGACAGGGGCCGAGCGAGCAGTACTTC; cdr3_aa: CASSPGQGPSEQYF
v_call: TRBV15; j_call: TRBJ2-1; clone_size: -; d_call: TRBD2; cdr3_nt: TGTGCCACCAGCCGGGAACTAGCGGGAGATGAGCAGTTCTTC; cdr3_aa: CATSRELAGDEQFF
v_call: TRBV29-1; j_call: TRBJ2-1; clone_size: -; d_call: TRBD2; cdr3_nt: TGCAGCGTACTCGGACTAGCGCGGAGCTCCTACAATGAGCAGTTCTTC; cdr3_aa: CSVLGLARSSYNEQFF
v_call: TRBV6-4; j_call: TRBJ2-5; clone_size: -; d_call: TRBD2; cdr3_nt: TGTGCCAGCAGTGACCTAGCGGAAGAGACCCAGTACTTC; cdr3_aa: CASSDLAEETQYF
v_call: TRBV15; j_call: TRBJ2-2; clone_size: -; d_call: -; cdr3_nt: TGTGCCACCAGCAGAGTTGGGGGAGGTGTCGGGGAGCTGTTTTTT; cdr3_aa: CATSRVGGGVGELFF
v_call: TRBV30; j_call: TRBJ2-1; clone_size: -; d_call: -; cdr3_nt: TGTGCCTGGAGTCTACAGGGTTGGGAGCAGTTCTTC; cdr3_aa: CAWSLQGWEQFF
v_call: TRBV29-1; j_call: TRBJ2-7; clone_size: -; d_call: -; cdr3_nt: TGCAGCGGTGCCAGGGTGCTGGGCTCCTACGAGCAGTACTTC; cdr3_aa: CSGARVLGSYEQYF
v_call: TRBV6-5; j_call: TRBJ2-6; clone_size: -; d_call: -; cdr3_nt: TGTGCCAGCAAAGAGGGTGGGGCCAACGTCCTGACTTTC; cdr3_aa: CASKEGGANVLTF
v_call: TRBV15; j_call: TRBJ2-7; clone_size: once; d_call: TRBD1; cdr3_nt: TGTGCCACCAGCGCCCGGGACAGCCTTAGCTCCTACGAGCAGTACTTC; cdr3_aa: CATSARDSLSSYEQYF
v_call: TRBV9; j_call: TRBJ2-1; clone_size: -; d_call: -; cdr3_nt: TGTGCCAGCAGCGCCAACCAAAACGTAGGAGTCTTC; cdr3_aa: CASSANQNVGVF
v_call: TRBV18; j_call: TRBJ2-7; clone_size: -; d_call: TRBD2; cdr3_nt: TGTGCCAGCTCATCCCTCGGCCTAGCGGGAGTGGTTCGTCACGAGCAGTACTTC; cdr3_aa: CASSSLGLAGVVRHEQYF
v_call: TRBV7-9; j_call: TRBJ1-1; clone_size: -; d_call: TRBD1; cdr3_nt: TGTGCCAGCAGCTTACAGGGGGCGGTGAACACTGAAGCTTTCTTT; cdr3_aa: CASSLQGAVNTEAFF
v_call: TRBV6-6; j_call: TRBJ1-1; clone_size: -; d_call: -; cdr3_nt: TGTGCCAGCAGCCGAGACCTTGGGGGGTTGAGGACTGAAGCTTTCTTT; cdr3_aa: CASSRDLGGLRTEAFF
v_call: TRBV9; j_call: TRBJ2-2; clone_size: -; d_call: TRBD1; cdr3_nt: TGTGCCAGCAGCCTGACCGGGACAGGGTGGCCCGGGGAGCTGTTTTTT; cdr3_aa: CASSLTGTGWPGELFF
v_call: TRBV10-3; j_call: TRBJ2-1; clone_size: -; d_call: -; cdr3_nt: TGTGCCATCAGTCCGGGGGACAATGAGCAGTTCTTC; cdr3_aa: CAISPGDNEQFF
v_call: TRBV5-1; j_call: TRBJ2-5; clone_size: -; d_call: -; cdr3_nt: TGCGCCAGCAGCTTGGAAACTCGAGCGGAGACCCAGTACTTC; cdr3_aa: CASSLETRAETQYF
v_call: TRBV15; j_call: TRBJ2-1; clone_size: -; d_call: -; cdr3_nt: TGTGCCACCAGCCTTTGGAGGGCCTCCTACAATGAGCAGTTCTTC; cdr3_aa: CATSLWRASYNEQFF
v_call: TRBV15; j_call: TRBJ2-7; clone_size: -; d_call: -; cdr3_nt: TGTGCCACCAGCTCACAACTAGCTTCGTACGAGCAGTACTTC; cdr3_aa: CATSSQLASYEQYF
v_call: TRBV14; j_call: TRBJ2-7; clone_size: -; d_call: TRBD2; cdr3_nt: TGTGCCAGCAGCCATGGACTAGCGGTTAGCTCCTACGAGCAGTACTTC; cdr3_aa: CASSHGLAVSSYEQYF